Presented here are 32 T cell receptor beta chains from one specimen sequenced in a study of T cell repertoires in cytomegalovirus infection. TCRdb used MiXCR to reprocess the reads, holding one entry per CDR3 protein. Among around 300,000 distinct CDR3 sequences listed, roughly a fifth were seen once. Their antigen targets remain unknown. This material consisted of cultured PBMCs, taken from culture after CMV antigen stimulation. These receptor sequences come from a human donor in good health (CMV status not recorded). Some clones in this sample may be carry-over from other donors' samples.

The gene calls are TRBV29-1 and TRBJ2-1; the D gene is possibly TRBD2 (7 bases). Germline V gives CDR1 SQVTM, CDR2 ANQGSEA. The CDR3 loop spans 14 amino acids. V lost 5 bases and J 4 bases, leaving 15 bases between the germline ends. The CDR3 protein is CSVPGGRRYNEQFF. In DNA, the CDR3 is TGCAGCGTTCCCGGGGGGCGAAGGTACAATGAGCAGTTCTTC.

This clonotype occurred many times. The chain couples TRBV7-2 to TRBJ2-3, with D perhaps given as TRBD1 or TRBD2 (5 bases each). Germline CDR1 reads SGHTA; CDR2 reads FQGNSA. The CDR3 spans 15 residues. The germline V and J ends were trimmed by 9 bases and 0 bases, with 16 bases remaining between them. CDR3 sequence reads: CASGGRGTSTDTQYF. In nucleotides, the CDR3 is TGTGCCAGTGGGGGTCGGGGTACTAGCACAGATACGCAGTATTTT. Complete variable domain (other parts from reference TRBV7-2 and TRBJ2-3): GAGVSQSPSNKVTEKGKDVELRCDPISGHTALYWYRQSLGQGLEFLIYFQGNSAPDKSGLPSDRFSAERTGGSVSTLTIQRTQQEDSAVYLCASGGRGTSTDTQYFGPGTRLTVL.

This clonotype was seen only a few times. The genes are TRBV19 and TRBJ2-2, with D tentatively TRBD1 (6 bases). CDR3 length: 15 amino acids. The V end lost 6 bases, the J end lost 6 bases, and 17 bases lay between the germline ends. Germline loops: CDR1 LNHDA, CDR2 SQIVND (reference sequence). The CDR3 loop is CASSFQQGFPGELFF. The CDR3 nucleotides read TGTGCCAGTAGCTTTCAACAGGGATTCCCCGGGGAGCTGTTTTTT.

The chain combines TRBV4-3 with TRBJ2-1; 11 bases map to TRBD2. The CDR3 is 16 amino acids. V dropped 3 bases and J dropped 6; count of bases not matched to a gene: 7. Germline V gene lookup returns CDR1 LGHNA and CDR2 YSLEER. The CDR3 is CASSQEPGLAANEQFF. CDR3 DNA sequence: TGCGCCAGCAGCCAGGAACCGGGACTAGCGGCCAATGAGCAGTTCTTC.

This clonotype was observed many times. The CDR3 nucleotides read TGTGCCAGCAGCTTAGGCGGGAGGAGCTCCTACAATGAGCAGTTCTTC. Protein product: CASSLGGRSSYNEQFF. This chain connects TRBV5-4 to TRBJ2-1; 8 positions match TRBD2. Germline CDR1 SGHNT, CDR2 YYREEE (reference sequence). Trimming removed 2 bases from V and 0 bases from J; junction bases left unmatched: 4. This CDR3 spans 16 amino acids. Full variable domain (remainder filled in from reference TRBV5-4 and TRBJ2-1): ETGVTQSPTHLIKTRGQQVTLRCSSQSGHNTVSWYQQALGQGPQFIFQYYREEENGRGNFPPRFSGLQFPNYSSELNVNALELDDSALYLCASSLGGRSSYNEQFFGPGTRLTVL.

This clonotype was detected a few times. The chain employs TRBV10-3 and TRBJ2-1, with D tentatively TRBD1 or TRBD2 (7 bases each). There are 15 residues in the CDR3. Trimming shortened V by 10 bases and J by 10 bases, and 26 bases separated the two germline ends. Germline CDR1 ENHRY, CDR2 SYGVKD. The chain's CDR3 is CASAELQGGGSEQFF. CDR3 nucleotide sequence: TGTGCCAGCGCAGAGCTCCAGGGGGGGGGCAGCGAGCAGTTCTTC.

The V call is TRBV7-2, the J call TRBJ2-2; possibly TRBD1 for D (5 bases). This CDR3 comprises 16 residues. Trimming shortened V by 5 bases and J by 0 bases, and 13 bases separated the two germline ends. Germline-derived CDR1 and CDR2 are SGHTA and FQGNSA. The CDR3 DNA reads TGTGCCAGCAGCGACCACAGGAGATCGAACACCGGGGAGCTGTTTTTT. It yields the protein CASSDHRRSNTGELFF.

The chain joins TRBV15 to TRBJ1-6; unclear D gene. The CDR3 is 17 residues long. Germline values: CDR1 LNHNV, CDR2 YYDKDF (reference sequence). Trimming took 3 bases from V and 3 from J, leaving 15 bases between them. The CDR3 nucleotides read TGTGCCACCAGCAGGGGAGGAGGGAGTCACTATAATTCACCCCTCCACTTT. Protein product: CATSRGGGSHYNSPLHF.

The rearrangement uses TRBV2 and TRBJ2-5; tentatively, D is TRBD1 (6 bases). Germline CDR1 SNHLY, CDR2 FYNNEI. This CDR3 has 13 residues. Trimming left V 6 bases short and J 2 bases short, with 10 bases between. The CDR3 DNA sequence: TGTGCCAGCAGGGACAGTAATCAAGAGACCCAGTACTTC. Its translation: CASRDSNQETQYF.

The CDR3 protein is CASSYFSQGQGNSPLHF. CDR3 DNA: TGTGCCAGCAGTTACTTCAGCCAAGGACAGGGAAATTCACCCCTCCACTTT. The rearrangement uses TRBV6-2 or TRBV6-3 and TRBJ1-6; TRBD1 aligns across 8 bases. J was trimmed by 7 bases and V by 1 base; bases with no gene match: 9. This CDR3 is built from 17 residues. CDR1 is MNHEY and CDR2 is SVGEGT in the germline V gene.

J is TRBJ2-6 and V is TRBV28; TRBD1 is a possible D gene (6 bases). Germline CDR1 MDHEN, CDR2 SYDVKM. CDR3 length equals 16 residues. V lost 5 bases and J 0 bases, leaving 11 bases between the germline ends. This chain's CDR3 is CASSGGDSSGANVLTF. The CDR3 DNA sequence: TGTGCCAGCAGTGGGGGCGATAGCTCTGGGGCCAACGTCCTGACTTTC.

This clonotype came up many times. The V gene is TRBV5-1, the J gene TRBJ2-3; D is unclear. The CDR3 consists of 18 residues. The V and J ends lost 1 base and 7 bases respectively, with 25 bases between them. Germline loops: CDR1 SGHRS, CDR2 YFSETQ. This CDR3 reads CASSLIPGDGNAPNTQYF. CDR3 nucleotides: TGCGCCAGCAGCTTGATTCCCGGCGACGGAAATGCACCAAATACGCAGTATTTT.

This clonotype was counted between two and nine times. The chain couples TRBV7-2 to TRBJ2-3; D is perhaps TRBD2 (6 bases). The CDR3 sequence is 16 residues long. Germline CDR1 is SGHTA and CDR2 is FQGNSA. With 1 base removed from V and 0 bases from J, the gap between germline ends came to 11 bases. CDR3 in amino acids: CASSLVLALSTDTQYF. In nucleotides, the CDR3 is TGTGCCAGCAGCTTAGTACTAGCTCTGAGCACAGATACGCAGTATTTT.

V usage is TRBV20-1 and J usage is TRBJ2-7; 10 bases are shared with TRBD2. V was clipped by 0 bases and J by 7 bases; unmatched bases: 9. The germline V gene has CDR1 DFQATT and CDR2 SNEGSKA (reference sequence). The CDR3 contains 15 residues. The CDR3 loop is CSARDPSGRAGEQYF. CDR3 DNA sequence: TGCAGTGCTAGAGATCCCAGCGGGAGGGCCGGGGAGCAGTACTTC.

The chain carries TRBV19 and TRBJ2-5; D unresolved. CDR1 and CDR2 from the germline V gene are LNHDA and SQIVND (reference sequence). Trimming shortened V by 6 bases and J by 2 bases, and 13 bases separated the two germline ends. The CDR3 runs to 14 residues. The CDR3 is CASRRVSGQETQYF. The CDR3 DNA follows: TGTGCCAGTAGGAGAGTATCAGGACAAGAGACCCAGTACTTC.

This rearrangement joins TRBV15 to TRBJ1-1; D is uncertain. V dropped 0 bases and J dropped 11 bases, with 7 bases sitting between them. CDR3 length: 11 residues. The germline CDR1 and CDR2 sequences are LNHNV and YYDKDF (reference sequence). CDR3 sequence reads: CATSRDGGAFF. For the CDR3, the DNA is TGTGCCACCAGCAGAGACGGAGGGGCTTTCTTT.

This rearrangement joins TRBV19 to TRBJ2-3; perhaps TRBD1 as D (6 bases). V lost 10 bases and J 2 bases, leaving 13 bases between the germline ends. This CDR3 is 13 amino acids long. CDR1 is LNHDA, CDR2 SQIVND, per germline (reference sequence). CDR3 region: CATSDSYTDTQYF. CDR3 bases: TGTGCCACCTCGGACAGTTACACAGATACGCAGTATTTT.

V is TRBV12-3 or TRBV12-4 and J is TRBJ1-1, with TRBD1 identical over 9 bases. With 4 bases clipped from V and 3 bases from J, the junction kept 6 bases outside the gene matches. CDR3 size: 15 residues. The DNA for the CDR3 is TGTGCCAGCAGTTCAATGACAGGGGGTGACACTGAAGCTTTCTTT. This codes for CASSSMTGGDTEAFF.

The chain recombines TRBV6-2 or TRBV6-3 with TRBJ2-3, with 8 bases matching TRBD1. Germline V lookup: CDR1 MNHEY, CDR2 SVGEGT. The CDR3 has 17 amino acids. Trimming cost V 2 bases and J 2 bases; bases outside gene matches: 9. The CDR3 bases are TGTGCCAGCAGTTACCAGGACAGGGAAGGATCCACAGATACGCAGTATTTT. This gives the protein CASSYQDREGSTDTQYF.

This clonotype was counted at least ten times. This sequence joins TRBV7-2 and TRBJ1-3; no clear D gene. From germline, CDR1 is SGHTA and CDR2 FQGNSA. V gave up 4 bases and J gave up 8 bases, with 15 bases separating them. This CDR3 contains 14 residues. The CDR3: CASSWTVSTDTIYF. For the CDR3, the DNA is TGTGCCAGCAGCTGGACCGTTAGTACGGACACCATATATTTT.

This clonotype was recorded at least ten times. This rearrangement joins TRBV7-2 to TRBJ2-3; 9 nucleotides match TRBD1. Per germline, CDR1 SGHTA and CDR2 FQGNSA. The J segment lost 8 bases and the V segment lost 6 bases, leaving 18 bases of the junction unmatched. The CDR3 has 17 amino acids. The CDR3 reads CASRTKWTGTGSGTQYF. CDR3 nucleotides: TGTGCCAGCAGGACCAAATGGACCGGGACAGGGAGTGGTACGCAGTATTTT.

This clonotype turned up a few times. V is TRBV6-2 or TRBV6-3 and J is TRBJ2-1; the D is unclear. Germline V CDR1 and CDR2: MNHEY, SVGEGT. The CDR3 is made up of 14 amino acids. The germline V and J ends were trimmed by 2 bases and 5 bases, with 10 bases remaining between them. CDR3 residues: CASSYLTSDNEQFF. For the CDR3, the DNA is TGTGCCAGCAGTTACCTGACATCAGACAATGAGCAGTTCTTC.

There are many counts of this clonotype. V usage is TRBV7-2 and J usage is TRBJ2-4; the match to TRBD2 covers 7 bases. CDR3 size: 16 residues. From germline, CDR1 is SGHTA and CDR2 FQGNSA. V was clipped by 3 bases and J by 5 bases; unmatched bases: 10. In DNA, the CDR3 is TGTGCCAGCAGCTTGGGAGGGAGCAGGGCGGAAAACATTCAGTACTTC. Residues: CASSLGGSRAENIQYF.

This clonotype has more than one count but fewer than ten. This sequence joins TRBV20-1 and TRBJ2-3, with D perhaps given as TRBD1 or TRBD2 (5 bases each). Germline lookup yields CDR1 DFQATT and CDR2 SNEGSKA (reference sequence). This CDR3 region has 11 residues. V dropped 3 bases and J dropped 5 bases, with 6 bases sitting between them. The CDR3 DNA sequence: TGCAGTGCTAGTGGGGGAGATACGCAGTATTTT. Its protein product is CSASGGDTQYF.

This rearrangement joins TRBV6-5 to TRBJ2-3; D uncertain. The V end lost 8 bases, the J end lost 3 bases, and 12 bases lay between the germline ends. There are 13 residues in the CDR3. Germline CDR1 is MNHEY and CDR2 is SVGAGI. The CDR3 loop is CASHPMATDTQYF. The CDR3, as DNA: TGTGCCAGCCATCCAATGGCAACAGATACGCAGTATTTT.

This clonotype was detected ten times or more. The CDR3 loop is CASSFDISANQPQHF. The CDR3 nucleotides are TGTGCCAGCAGCTTCGACATATCGGCCAATCAGCCCCAGCATTTT. The chain couples TRBV7-2 to TRBJ1-5, with D uncertain. This CDR3 region has 15 residues. In germline, CDR1 is SGHTA, CDR2 FQGNSA. V was trimmed by 3 bases and J by 3 bases, leaving 12 bases between them.

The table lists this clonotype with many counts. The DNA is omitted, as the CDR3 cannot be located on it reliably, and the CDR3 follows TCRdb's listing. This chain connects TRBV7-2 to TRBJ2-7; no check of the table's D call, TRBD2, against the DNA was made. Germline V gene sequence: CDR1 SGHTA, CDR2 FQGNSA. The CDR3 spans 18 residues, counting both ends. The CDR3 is CASSSLVAPGTGPLKRDF.

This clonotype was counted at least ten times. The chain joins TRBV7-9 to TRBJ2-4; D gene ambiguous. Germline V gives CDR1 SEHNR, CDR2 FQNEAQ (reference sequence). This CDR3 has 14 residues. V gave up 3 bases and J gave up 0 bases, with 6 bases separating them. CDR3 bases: TGTGCCAGCAGCTTTGTGGAAGCCAAAAACATTCAGTACTTC. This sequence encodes CASSFVEAKNIQYF.

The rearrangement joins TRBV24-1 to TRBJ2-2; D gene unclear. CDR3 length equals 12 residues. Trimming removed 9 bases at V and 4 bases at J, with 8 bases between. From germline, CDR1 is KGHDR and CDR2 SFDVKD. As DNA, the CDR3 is TGTGCCACCCGAACCTCCACCGGGGAGCTGTTTTTT. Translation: CATRTSTGELFF.

The CDR3 spells CASSLSPAGVTGELFF. In DNA form, the CDR3 reads TGTGCCAGCAGTTTATCCCCAGCGGGAGTAACCGGGGAGCTGTTTTTT. The gene calls are TRBV28 and TRBJ2-2, with TRBD2 identical over 8 bases. Trimming cost V 1 base and J 5 bases; bases outside gene matches: 6. This CDR3 spans 16 amino acids. In germline, CDR1 is MDHEN, CDR2 SYDVKM.

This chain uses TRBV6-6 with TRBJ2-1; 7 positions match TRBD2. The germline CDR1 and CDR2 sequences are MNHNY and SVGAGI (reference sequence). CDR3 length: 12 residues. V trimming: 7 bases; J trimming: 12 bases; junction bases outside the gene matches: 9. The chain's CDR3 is CASTTTREAQFF. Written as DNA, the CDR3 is TGTGCCAGCACAACTACCCGGGAGGCGCAGTTCTTC.

The CDR3 loop reads CASRIHENTEAFF. The CDR3 DNA is TGTGCCAGCAGAATACACGAGAACACTGAAGCTTTCTTT. The V and J genes are TRBV28 and TRBJ1-1; D not resolved. The length of the CDR3 is 13 residues. Germline-derived CDR1 and CDR2 are MDHEN and SYDVKM. Between the trimmed V and J ends, which lost 6 bases and 1 base, there was a span of 9 bases. The variable domain in full, completed from reference TRBV28 and TRBJ1-1, reads DVKVTQSSRYLVKRTGEKVFLECVQDMDHENMFWYRQDPGLGLRLIYFSYDVKMKEKGDIPEGYSVSREKKERFSLILESASTNQTSMYLCASRIHENTEAFFGQGTRLTVV.